The 5 T cell receptor beta chains in this list originate from one sample, sequenced in a study of shared clonotypes between healthy human individuals. TCRdb's copy holds only in-frame clones and misses some; the assay was immunoSEQ multiplex PCR. The repertoire includes approximately 1.5 million clones, under 99% of them detected once, and about 0.4% sits in the top ten. Sequencing input: naive CD4+ T cells sorted from blood. The subset is: CD45RA+ positively selected. These receptor sequences come from a man aged 25 to 40 in good health.

With respect to this clone: Other DNA sequences from this sample encode an identical CDR3 as well. The rearrangement uses TRBV6-1 and TRBJ2-7; D unclear. V dropped 3 bases and J dropped 3 bases, with 3 bases sitting between them. The CDR3 length is 11 residues. CDR1 is MNHNS, CDR2 SASEGT, per germline. The chain's CDR3 is CASSDIYEQYF. In DNA form, the CDR3 reads TGTGCCAGCAGTGACATCTACGAGCAGTACTTC.

This chain uses TRBV28 with TRBJ1-2; no reliable D call. Germline CDR1 and CDR2: MDHEN and SYDVKM. The CDR3 consists of 14 residues. The V end lost 8 bases, the J end lost 7 bases, and 20 bases lay between the germline ends. The CDR3 protein is CASVLSSGYIGYTF. The CDR3 bases are TGTGCCAGCGTTCTAAGCTCCGGGTACATTGGCTACACCTTC.

This clone appeared once. Other DNA sequences in the same sample also yield this CDR3. The chain is built from TRBV11-2 and TRBJ2-7, with TRBD1 identical over 10 bases. The J segment lost 6 bases and the V segment lost 5 bases, leaving 7 bases of the junction unmatched. Looked up from germline, CDR1 is SGHAT and CDR2 is FQNNGV. The CDR3 sequence is 14 residues long. CDR3 nucleotide sequence: TGTGCCAGCAGCCCACGGGACAGGGGACGCGAGCAGTACTTC. It is translated as CASSPRDRGREQYF.

This CDR3 reads CATSRGQGQRSSGRTQSYEQYF. The CDR3 nucleotides read TGTGCCACCAGCAGAGGACAGGGGCAGAGGTCTAGCGGGAGAACACAGTCCTACGAGCAGTACTTC. The chain combines TRBV15 with TRBJ2-7; 10 bases are a match to TRBD2. Trimming cost V 1 base and J 1 base; bases outside gene matches: 22. The length of the CDR3 is 22 residues. Germline assignment: CDR1 LNHNV and CDR2 YYDKDF (reference sequence).

The V call is TRBV6-5, the J call TRBJ2-7; 8 nucleotides match TRBD1. CDR1 and CDR2 from the germline V gene are MNHEY and SVGAGI. CDR3 length: 16 residues. Germline trimming cut 2 bases from V and 5 bases from J; bases unmatched to any gene: 11. The CDR3 nucleotides read TGTGCCAGCAGTTACGGGGACAGGCCTCCCGAGGACGAGCAGTACTTC. Translated: CASSYGDRPPEDEQYF.